Shown below are 23 T cell receptor beta chains from a single sample sequenced in a study of blood T cell repertoires in COVID-19. Data came from immunoSEQ multiplex PCR; TCRdb stores just in-frame clones and leaves some out. The sample holds 190,000 or so clones; around four fifths are singletons and the top ten take approximately 2.9%. The sample consisted of peripheral blood. The source of these receptors is a man in his fifties or sixties with active or convalescent COVID-19.

The V gene is TRBV4-3, the J gene TRBJ1-4; 8 nucleotides match TRBD1. This CDR3 comprises 16 residues. The V segment lost 1 base and the J segment 11 bases; nucleotides outside the gene matches: 12. CDR1 is LGHNA and CDR2 is YSLEER in the germline V gene. For the CDR3, the DNA is TGCGCCAGCAGCCAAGGGGGGCAGGGGGCGTGGGATAAACTGTTTTTT. Translating it yields CASSQGGQGAWDKLFF.

Only one count was recorded for this clone. The gene calls are TRBV18 and TRBJ1-5, with D unresolved. The germline V gene encodes CDR1 KGHSH and CDR2 LQKENI. CDR3 length: 13 amino acids. V shed 5 bases and J shed 4 bases, with 9 bases lying between them. For the CDR3, the DNA is TGTGCCAGCTCATCTGATCAGAATCAGCCCCAGCATTTT. It is translated as CASSSDQNQPQHF.

This rearrangement joins TRBV28 to TRBJ1-4, with D possibly being TRBD1 (5 bases). Germline-derived CDR1 and CDR2 are MDHEN and SYDVKM. Between the trimmed V and J ends, which lost 3 bases and 7 bases, there was a span of 6 bases. The CDR3 loop spans 12 amino acids. The CDR3 DNA reads TGTGCCAGCAGTTTCAGGGTTGAAAAACTGTTTTTT. Protein product: CASSFRVEKLFF.

The chain couples TRBV6-5 to TRBJ1-1; a possible D gene is TRBD1 (5 bases). The germline V gene encodes CDR1 MNHEY and CDR2 SVGAGI. Trimming took 3 bases from V and 7 from J, leaving 6 bases between them. This CDR3 contains 11 residues. As DNA, the CDR3 is TGTGCCAGCAGTTATCAGGGTGAAGCTTTCTTT. Translated, it gives CASSYQGEAFF.

This chain joins TRBV5-1 and TRBJ2-7, with 7 bases lining up with TRBD1. V trimming: 4 bases; J trimming: 3 bases; junction bases outside the gene matches: 4. Germline V lookup: CDR1 SGHRS, CDR2 YFSETQ. The CDR3 runs 13 residues. The CDR3 DNA sequence: TGCGCCAGCAGCAGGGGGACAGACTACGAGCAGTACTTC. Amino acids: CASSRGTDYEQYF.

V gene TRBV5-1 combines with J gene TRBJ2-1; 10 bases map to TRBD2. V lost 5 bases, J lost 5 bases, and 7 bases stayed unmatched. Per the germline V gene, CDR1 is SGHRS and CDR2 is YFSETQ. This CDR3 spans 15 amino acids. In nucleotides, the CDR3 is TGCGCCAGCAGAACTAGCGGGACAGCCCACAATGAGCAGTTCTTC. The encoded protein is CASRTSGTAHNEQFF.

This chain links TRBV7-9 with TRBJ2-3; TRBD2 might be the D (5 bases). The CDR3 totals 17 residues. In germline, CDR1 is SEHNR, CDR2 FQNEAQ (reference sequence). V was shortened by 2 bases and J by 4 bases, with 19 bases between the two germline ends. The CDR3 DNA follows: TGTGCCAGCAGCTTAACTCCCCGGGAAATTGGGGCAGATACGCAGTATTTT. Its protein is CASSLTPREIGADTQYF.

The rearrangement joins TRBV28 to TRBJ2-5; TRBD1 might be the D (6 bases). Germline CDR1 MDHEN, CDR2 SYDVKM. The CDR3 is 13 residues long. The V end was cut by 8 bases, the J end by 5 bases, with 15 bases between. The CDR3 spells CASGDRSGETQYF. CDR3 bases: TGTGCCAGCGGCGACAGGTCGGGCGAGACCCAGTACTTC.

The rearrangement uses TRBV19 and TRBJ1-1; D is unclear. The CDR3 loop spans 14 amino acids. Germline V CDR1 and CDR2: LNHDA, SQIVND (reference sequence). Trimming pared 1 base from V and 0 bases from J, leaving 6 bases between. The CDR3 nucleotides read TGTGCCAGTAGTATAGGGGAGGTGAACACTGAAGCTTTCTTT. Protein: CASSIGEVNTEAFF.

In DNA form, the CDR3 reads TGTGCCAGCAGCCAGGGACTACTCTCTGGAAACACCATATATTTT. Encoded protein: CASSQGLLSGNTIYF. V and J are TRBV13 and TRBJ1-3, with D possibly matching TRBD1 (5 bases). This CDR3 has 15 residues. The V end was cut by 5 bases, the J end by 0 bases, with 11 bases between. Per germline, CDR1 PRHDT and CDR2 FYEKMQ (reference sequence).

The rearrangement uses TRBV2 and TRBJ1-6, with 9 bases aligning to TRBD1. The V segment lost 4 bases and the J segment 9 bases; nucleotides outside the gene matches: 4. This CDR3 region has 14 residues. Germline V gene data show CDR1 as SNHLY and CDR2 as FYNNEI. The CDR3 spells CASSVTGGSSPLHF. The DNA for the CDR3 is TGTGCCAGCAGTGTGACAGGGGGGAGTTCACCCCTCCACTTT.

V and J are TRBV28 and TRBJ2-7; D might be TRBD1 (6 bases). Germline CDR1 reads MDHEN; CDR2 reads SYDVKM. V shed 6 bases and J shed 6 bases, with 12 bases lying between them. This CDR3 has 12 residues. CDR3 loop: CASSSGDTEQYF. CDR3 nucleotide sequence: TGTGCCAGCAGCTCAGGGGACACCGAGCAGTACTTC.

This chain joins TRBV20-1 and TRBJ1-1; possible D gene TRBD1, 5 bases. Trimming took 3 bases from V and 0 from J, leaving 14 bases between them. The CDR3 has 15 amino acids. Looked up from germline, CDR1 is DFQATT and CDR2 is SNEGSKA (reference sequence). The CDR3 loop is CSASRGAEMNTEAFF. CDR3 sequence (DNA): TGCAGTGCTAGTCGCGGGGCCGAAATGAACACTGAAGCTTTCTTT.

The chain carries TRBV5-5 and TRBJ2-6, with D possibly being TRBD1 (6 bases). The CDR3 has 17 residues. The germline V and J ends were trimmed by 1 base and 3 bases, with 14 bases remaining between them. Germline V CDR1 and CDR2: SGHKS, YYEKEE (reference sequence). CDR3 loop: CASSLRAGAYGANVLTF. The CDR3 bases are TGTGCCAGCAGCTTGCGTGCAGGGGCTTATGGGGCCAACGTCCTGACTTTC.

V is TRBV6-5 and J is TRBJ1-6; D is perhaps TRBD1 (5 bases). The ends were cut back, 6 bases at V and 6 bases at J, with 15 bases in the middle. Germline V gives CDR1 MNHEY, CDR2 SVGAGI. The CDR3 consists of 15 residues. CDR3 sequence: CASSPRGGVNSPLHF. CDR3 bases: TGTGCCAGCAGCCCGCGAGGAGGGGTTAATTCACCCCTCCACTTT.

The J gene is TRBJ1-5, the V gene TRBV30; TRBD1 aligns across 10 bases. CDR1 and CDR2 from the germline V gene are GTSNPN and SVGIG (reference sequence). V dropped 5 bases and J dropped 1; count of bases not matched to a gene: 2. The CDR3 loop spans 14 amino acids. Written as DNA, the CDR3 is TGTGCCTGGGGGACAGGGGTGAGCAATCAGCCCCAGCATTTT. Translation: CAWGTGVSNQPQHF.

V usage is TRBV3-1 (or the pseudogene TRBV3-2) and J usage is TRBJ1-1; D call uncertain. The CDR3 spans 12 residues. The V gene's germline CDR1 is LGHDT and CDR2 YNNKEL (reference sequence). V lost 2 bases and J lost 3, with 4 bases in between. The CDR3 DNA reads TGTGCCAGCAGCCAACTATACACTGAAGCTTTCTTT. This gives the protein CASSQLYTEAFF.

The genes are TRBV5-1 and TRBJ2-1; 8 nucleotides agree with TRBD2. V lost 1 base, J lost 9 bases, and 9 bases stayed unmatched. Per germline, CDR1 SGHRS and CDR2 YFSETQ. This CDR3 spans 15 amino acids. The chain's CDR3 is CASSLLAGGEFEQFF. The CDR3 nucleotides read TGCGCCAGCAGCTTGCTAGCGGGCGGGGAGTTTGAGCAGTTCTTC.

The genes are TRBV27 and TRBJ1-4; D is uncertain. Deletions cut 6 bases from V and 8 bases from J, with 13 bases between. CDR1 is MNHEY, CDR2 SMNVEV, per germline (reference sequence). The CDR3 has 13 amino acids. CDR3: CASSKRSGEKLFF. The CDR3 DNA reads TGTGCCAGCAGCAAGAGATCGGGGGAAAAACTGTTTTTT.

The chain couples TRBV3-1 (or the pseudogene TRBV3-2) to TRBJ2-7, with D tentatively TRBD1 (6 bases). Germline V lookup: CDR1 LGHDT, CDR2 YNNKEL (reference sequence). Deletions cut 4 bases from V and 2 bases from J, with 9 bases between. The CDR3 has 13 residues. Written as DNA, the CDR3 is TGTGCCAGCAGCCGGGACACCACCTACGAGCAGTACTTC. It yields the protein CASSRDTTYEQYF.

V gene TRBV10-2 combines with J gene TRBJ1-1; a possible D gene is TRBD1 (5 bases). Germline values: CDR1 WSHSY, CDR2 SAAADI. V lost 0 bases to trimming and J lost 2 bases, with 13 bases between them. The CDR3 runs 16 residues. CDR3: CASSESLSRVNTEAFF. In DNA, the CDR3 is TGCGCCAGCAGTGAGTCATTGTCCAGGGTAAACACTGAAGCTTTCTTT.

The V gene is TRBV4-3, the J gene TRBJ1-2; possible D gene TRBD1, 5 bases. Germline values: CDR1 LGHNA, CDR2 YSLEER. The CDR3 contains 15 residues. Trimming took 0 bases from V and 4 from J, leaving 12 bases between them. This CDR3 is CASSQDGGAGYGYTF. CDR3 nucleotides: TGCGCCAGCAGCCAAGATGGAGGGGCGGGCTATGGCTACACCTTC.

The chain combines TRBV10-2 with TRBJ1-4; D perhaps matches TRBD1 (5 bases). This CDR3 is built from 16 residues. Deletions cut 3 bases from V and 0 bases from J, with 11 bases between. CDR1 is WSHSY, CDR2 SAAADI, per germline. Here the CDR3 DNA reads TGCGCCAGCAGTGAATTTGGGGGGGCAACTAATGAAAAACTGTTTTTT. Translation gives CASSEFGGATNEKLFF.